This T cell receptor (beta chain) was obtained from a study of blood T cell repertoires in COVID-19. For the study at large: Sources were T cells, B-cell-depleted T cells, or PBMCs; the material itself was cDNA or gDNA.

Data came from immunoSEQ multiplex PCR; TCRdb stores just in-frame clones and leaves some out. The table has just under 55,000 clones, roughly four fifths seen once; the top ten hold under 2%. CDR3 length: 15 residues. The V gene lost 5 bases and the J gene lost 2 bases, with 13 bases spanning the gap. Germline V CDR1 and CDR2: SNHLY, FYNNEI. Sequencing was carried out using peripheral blood. The chain links TRBV2 to TRBJ1-5; D not certain. The clonotype originates from a woman aged 55-70 years with acute or convalescent COVID-19. CDR3: CASSLETVGNQPQHF. The CDR3 nucleotides read TGTGCCAGCAGTCTTGAAACAGTGGGCAATCAGCCCCAGCATTTT. Based on the CDR3 plus reference TRBV2 and TRBJ1-5, the full variable domain is EPEVTQTPSHQVTQMGQEVILRCVPISNHLYFYWYRQILGQKVEFLVSFYNNEISEKSEIFDDQFSVERPDGSNFTLKIRSTKLEDSAMYFCASSLETVGNQPQHFGDGTRLSIL.